The sequence of this T cell receptor (beta chain) was determined in a study of beta chain features in type 1 diabetes. Findings and caveats of the study: TCRB CDR3 length was moderately but significantly reduced in all four CD4+ subsets of Type 1 diabetes patients.

All of the isolated RNA was reverse transcribed, so expressed TCRB transcripts were sequenced. Profiled with immunoSEQ multiplex PCR; TCRdb holds only in-frame clones, not every one. The profile shows about 650,000 clones, roughly 12% of them singletons. A note on this clone: What it binds is not known.

V lost 1 base, J lost 2 bases, and 14 bases lay in between. The CDR3 covers 16 residues. Germline CDR1 reads SGHNT; CDR2 reads YYREEE (reference sequence). The sequenced sample consisted of naive CD4+ T cells from blood. V and J are TRBV5-4 and TRBJ2-3, with D perhaps TRBD2 (6 bases). The source of this sequence is a man younger than 40 with type 1 diabetes. Here the CDR3 DNA reads TGTGCCAGCAGCTTGATTTCGGGGGTCTACACAGATACGCAGTATTTT. Residues: CASSLISGVYTDTQYF. Filled out from reference TRBV5-4 and TRBJ2-3, the complete variable domain reads ETGVTQSPTHLIKTRGQQVTLRCSSQSGHNTVSWYQQALGQGPQFIFQYYREEENGRGNFPPRFSGLQFPNYSSELNVNALELDDSALYLCASSLISGVYTDTQYFGPGTRLTVL.